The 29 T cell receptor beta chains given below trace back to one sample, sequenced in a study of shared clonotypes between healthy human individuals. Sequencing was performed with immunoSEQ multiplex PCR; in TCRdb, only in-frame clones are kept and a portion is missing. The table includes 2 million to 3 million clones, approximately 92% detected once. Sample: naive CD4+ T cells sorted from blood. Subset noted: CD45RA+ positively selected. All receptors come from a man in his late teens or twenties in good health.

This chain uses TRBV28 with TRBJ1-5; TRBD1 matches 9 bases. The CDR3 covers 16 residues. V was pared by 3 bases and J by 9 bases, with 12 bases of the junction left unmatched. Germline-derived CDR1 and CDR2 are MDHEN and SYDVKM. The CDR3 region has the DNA TGTGCCAGCAGTTTCCCCCAGGACAGGGGTCACCGGCCCCAGCATTTT. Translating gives CASSFPQDRGHRPQHF.

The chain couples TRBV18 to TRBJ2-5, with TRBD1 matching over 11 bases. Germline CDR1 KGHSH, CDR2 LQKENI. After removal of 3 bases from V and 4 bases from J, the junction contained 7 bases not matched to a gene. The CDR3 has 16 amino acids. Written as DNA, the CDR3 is TGTGCCAGCTCACCCCCCGAGGACAGGGGGCGAGAGACCCAGTACTTC. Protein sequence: CASSPPEDRGRETQYF.

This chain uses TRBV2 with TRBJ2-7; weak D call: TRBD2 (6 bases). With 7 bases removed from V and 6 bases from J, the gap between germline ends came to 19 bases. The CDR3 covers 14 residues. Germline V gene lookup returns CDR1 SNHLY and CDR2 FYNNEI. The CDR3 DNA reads TGTGCCAGCACTACCGGGACTGCCTCTAGCGAGCAGTACTTC. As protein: CASTTGTASSEQYF.

The CDR3 region is CASSLVGVANTEAFF. DNA for the CDR3: TGTGCCAGCAGCTTGGTAGGGGTTGCGAACACTGAAGCTTTCTTT. The chain is built from TRBV5-4 and TRBJ1-1; possibly TRBD1 for D (5 bases). Germline V gives CDR1 SGHNT, CDR2 YYREEE (reference sequence). The germline V and J ends were trimmed by 0 bases and 1 base, with 10 bases remaining between them. The CDR3 has 15 residues.

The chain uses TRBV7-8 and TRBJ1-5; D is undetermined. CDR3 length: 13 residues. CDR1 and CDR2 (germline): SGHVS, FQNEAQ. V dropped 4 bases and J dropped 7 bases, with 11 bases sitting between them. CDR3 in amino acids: CASSSYPNQPQHF. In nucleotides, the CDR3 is TGTGCCAGCAGCTCCTACCCTAACCAGCCCCAGCATTTT.

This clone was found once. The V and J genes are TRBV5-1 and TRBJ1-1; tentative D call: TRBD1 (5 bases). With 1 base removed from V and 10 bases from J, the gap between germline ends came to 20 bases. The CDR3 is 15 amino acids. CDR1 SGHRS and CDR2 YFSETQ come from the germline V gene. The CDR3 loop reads CASSLTRDRGGAAFF. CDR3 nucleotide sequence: TGCGCCAGCAGCTTGACCAGGGATAGGGGAGGAGCAGCTTTCTTT. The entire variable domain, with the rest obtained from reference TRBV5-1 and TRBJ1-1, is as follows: KAGVTQTPRYLIKTRGQQVTLSCSPISGHRSVSWYQQTPGQGLQFLFEYFSETQRNKGNFPGRFSGRQFSNSRSEMNVSTLELGDSALYLCASSLTRDRGGAAFFGQGTRLTVV.

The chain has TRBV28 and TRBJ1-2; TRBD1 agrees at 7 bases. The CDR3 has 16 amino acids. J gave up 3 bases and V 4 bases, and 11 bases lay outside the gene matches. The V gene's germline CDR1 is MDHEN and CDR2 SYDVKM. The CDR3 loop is CASSYIQGLPYYGYTF. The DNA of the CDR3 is TGTGCCAGCAGTTATATACAGGGGCTCCCCTACTATGGCTACACCTTC.

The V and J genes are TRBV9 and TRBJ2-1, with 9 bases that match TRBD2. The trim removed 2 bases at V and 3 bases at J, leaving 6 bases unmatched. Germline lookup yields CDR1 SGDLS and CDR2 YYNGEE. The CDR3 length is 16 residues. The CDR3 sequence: CASSVRLADHYNEQFF. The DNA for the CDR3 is TGTGCCAGCAGCGTCAGACTAGCGGATCACTACAATGAGCAGTTCTTC.

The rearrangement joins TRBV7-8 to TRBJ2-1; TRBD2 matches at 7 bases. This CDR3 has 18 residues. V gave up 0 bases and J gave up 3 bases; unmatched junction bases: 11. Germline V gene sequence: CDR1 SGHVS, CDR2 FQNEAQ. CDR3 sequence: CASSLALEWEGLYNEQFF. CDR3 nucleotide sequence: TGTGCCAGCAGCTTAGCGCTCGAGTGGGAGGGACTCTACAATGAGCAGTTCTTC.

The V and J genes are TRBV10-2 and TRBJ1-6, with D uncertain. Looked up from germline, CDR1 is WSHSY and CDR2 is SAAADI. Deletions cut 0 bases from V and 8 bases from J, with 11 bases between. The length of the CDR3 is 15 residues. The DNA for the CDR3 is TGCGCCAGCAGTGAGTCGAGGCCGGGTTATTCACCCCTCCACTTT. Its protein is CASSESRPGYSPLHF.

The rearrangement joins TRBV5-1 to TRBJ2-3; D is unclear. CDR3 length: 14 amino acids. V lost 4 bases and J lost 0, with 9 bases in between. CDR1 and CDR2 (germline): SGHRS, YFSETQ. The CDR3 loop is CASSPSPSTDTQYF. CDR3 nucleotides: TGCGCCAGCAGCCCGAGCCCCAGCACAGATACGCAGTATTTT.

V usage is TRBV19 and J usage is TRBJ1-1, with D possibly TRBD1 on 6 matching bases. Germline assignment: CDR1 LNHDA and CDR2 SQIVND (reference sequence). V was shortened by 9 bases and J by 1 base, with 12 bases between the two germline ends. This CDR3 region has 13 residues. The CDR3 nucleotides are TGTGCCAGCCGGGACATTCCGAACACTGAAGCTTTCTTT. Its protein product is CASRDIPNTEAFF.

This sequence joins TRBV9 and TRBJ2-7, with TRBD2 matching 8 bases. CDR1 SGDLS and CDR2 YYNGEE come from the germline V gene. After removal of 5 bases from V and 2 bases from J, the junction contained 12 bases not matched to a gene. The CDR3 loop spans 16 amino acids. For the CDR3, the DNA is TGTGCCAGCAGTCAGGGGCCCGCGGGAGGACCCTACGAGCAGTACTTC. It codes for CASSQGPAGGPYEQYF. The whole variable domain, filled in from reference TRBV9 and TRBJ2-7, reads DSGVTQTPKHLITATGQRVTLRCSPRSGDLSVYWYQQSLDQGLQFLIQYYNGEERAKGNILERFSAQQFPDLHSELNLSSLELGDSALYFCASSQGPAGGPYEQYFGPGTRLTVT.

DNA for the CDR3: TGTGCCAGCAGTAGGGGACAGGGGGCAGCCGAGCAGTACTTC. Translated, it gives CASSRGQGAAEQYF. The V and J genes are TRBV6-5 and TRBJ2-7; TRBD1 agrees at 12 bases. Germline V gene data show CDR1 as MNHEY and CDR2 as SVGAGI. This CDR3 contains 14 residues. J lost 6 bases, V lost 5 bases, and 5 bases had no gene match.

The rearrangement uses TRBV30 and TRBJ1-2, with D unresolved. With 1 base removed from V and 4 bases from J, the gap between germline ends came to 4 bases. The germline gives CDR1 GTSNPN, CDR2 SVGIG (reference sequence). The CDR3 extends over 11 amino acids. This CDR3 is CAWSAAYGYTF. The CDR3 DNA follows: TGTGCCTGGAGTGCTGCCTATGGCTACACCTTC.

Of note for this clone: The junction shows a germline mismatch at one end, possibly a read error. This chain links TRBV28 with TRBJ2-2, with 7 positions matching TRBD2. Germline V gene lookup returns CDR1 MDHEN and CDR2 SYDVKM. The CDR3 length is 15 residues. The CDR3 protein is CASETSYGDTGELFF. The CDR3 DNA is TGTGCCAGTGAGACTAGCTACGGAGACACTGGGGAGCTGTTTTTT.

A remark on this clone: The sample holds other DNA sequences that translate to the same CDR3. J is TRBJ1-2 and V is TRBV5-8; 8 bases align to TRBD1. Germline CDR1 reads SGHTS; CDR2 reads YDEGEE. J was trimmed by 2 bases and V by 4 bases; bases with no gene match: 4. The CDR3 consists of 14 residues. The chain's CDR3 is CASSLGQGNYGYTF. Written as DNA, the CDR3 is TGTGCCAGCAGCCTTGGACAGGGCAACTATGGCTACACCTTC.

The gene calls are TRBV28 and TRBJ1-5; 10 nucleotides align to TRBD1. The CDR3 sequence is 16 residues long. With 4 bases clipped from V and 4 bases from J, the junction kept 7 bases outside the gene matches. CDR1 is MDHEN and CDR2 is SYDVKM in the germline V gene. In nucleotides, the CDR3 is TGTGCCAGCAGTTACAATGACAGGGGGCGAAATCAGCCCCAGCATTTT. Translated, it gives CASSYNDRGRNQPQHF.

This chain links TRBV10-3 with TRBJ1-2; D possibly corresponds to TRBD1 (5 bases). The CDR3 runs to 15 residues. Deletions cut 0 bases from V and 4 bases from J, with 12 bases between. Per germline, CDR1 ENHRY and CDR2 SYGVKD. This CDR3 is CAISESGVAGYGYTF. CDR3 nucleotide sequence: TGTGCCATCAGTGAGTCGGGGGTGGCAGGCTATGGCTACACCTTC.

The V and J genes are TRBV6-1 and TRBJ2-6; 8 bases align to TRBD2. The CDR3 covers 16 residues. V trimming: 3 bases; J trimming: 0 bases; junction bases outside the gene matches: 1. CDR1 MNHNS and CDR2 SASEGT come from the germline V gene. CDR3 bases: TGTGCCAGCAGTGACCGGGGGGGCTCTGGGGCCAACGTCCTGACTTTC. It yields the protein CASSDRGGSGANVLTF.

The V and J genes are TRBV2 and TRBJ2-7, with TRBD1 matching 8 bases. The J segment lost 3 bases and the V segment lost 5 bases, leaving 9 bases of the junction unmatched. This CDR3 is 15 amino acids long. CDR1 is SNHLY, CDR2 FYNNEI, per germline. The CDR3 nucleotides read TGTGCCAGCAGTAAAGGACAGGGCCCGCACTACGAGCAGTACTTC. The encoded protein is CASSKGQGPHYEQYF.

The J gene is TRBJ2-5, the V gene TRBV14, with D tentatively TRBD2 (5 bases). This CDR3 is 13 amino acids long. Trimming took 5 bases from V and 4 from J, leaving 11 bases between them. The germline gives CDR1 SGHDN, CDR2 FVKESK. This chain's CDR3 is CASSGGSRETQYF. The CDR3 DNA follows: TGTGCCAGCAGCGGCGGGTCTAGAGAGACCCAGTACTTC.

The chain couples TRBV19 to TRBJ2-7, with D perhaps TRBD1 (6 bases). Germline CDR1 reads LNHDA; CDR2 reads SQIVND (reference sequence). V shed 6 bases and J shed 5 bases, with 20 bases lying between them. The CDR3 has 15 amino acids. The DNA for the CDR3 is TGTGCCAGTAGAGAACGACAGGTGGGCTTCCACGAGCAGTACTTC. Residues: CASRERQVGFHEQYF.

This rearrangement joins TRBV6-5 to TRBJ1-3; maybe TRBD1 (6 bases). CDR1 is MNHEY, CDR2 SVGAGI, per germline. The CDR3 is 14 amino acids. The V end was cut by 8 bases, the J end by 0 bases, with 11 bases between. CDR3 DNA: TGTGCCAGCGCTCGGGACACCTCTGGAAACACCATATATTTT. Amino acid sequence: CASARDTSGNTIYF.

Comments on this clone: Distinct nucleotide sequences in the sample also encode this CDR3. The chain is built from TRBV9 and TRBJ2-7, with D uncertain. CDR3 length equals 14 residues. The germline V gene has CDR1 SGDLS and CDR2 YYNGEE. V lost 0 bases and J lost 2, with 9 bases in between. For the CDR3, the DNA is TGTGCCAGCAGCGTAGACCTGGGTCCCTACGAGCAGTACTTC. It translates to CASSVDLGPYEQYF.

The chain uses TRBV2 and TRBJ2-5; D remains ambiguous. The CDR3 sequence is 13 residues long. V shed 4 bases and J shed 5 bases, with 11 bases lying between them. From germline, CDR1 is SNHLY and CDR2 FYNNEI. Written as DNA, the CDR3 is TGTGCCAGCAGTGCGCGGTCTGGCGAGACCCAGTACTTC. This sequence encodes CASSARSGETQYF.

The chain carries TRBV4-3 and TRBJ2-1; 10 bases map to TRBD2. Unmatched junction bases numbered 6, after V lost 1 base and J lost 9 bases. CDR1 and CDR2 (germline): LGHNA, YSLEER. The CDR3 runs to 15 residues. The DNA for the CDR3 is TGCGCCAGCAGCCAAGTGCTAGCGGGAGCTGGTGAGCAGTTCTTC. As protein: CASSQVLAGAGEQFF.

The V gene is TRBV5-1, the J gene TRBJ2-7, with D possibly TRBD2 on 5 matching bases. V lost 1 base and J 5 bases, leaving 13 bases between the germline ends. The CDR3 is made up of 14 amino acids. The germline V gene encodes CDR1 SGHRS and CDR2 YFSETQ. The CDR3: CASSLRTLGDEQYF. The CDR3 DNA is TGCGCCAGCAGCTTGAGGACCCTCGGGGACGAGCAGTACTTC. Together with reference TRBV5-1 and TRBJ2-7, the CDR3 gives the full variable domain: KAGVTQTPRYLIKTRGQQVTLSCSPISGHRSVSWYQQTPGQGLQFLFEYFSETQRNKGNFPGRFSGRQFSNSRSEMNVSTLELGDSALYLCASSLRTLGDEQYFGPGTRLTVT.

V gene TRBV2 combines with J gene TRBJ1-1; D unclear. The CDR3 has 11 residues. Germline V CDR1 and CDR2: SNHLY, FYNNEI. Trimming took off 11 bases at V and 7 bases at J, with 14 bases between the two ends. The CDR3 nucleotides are TGTGCCTGGTCGGAGGGTCTTGAAGCTTTCTTT. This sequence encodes CAWSEGLEAFF.